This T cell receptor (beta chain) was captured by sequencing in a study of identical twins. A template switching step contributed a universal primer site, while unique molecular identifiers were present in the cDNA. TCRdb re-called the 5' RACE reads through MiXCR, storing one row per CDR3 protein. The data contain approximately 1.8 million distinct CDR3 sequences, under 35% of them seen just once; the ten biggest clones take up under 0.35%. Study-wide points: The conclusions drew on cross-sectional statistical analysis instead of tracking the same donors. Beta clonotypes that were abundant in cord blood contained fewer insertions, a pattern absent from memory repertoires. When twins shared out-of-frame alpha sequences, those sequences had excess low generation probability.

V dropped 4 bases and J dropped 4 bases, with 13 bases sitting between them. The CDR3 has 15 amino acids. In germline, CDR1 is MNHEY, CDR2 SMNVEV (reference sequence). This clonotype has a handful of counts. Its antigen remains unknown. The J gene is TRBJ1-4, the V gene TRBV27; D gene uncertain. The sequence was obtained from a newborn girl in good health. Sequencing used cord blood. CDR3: CASSSRQLYNEKLFF. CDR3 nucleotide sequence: TGTGCCAGCAGTTCTCGACAACTATATAATGAAAAACTGTTTTTT.